Included here is one T cell receptor beta chain sequence, with context. Its antigen is still unknown. From alopecia areata patients, lesional scalp punch biopsies and peripheral blood were collected. cDNA prepared by RNA extraction and subsequent reverse transcription served as the template for sequencing. Data came from immunoSEQ multiplex PCR; TCRdb stores just in-frame clones and leaves some out. In the table there are about 150,000 clones, roughly 64% of which are singletons. Germline CDR1 is SGHNT and CDR2 is YYREEE (reference sequence). The CDR3 is 13 residues long. V shed 4 bases and J shed 1 base, with 8 bases lying between them. The record originates from a study of CD8+ T cells in alopecia areata. About the study: Treated patients took oral tofacitinib at 5 to 10 mg twice daily.

The study, taken as a whole, reports: Elevated clonality characterized lesional scalp relative to normal scalp, particularly in alopecia totalis/universalis.

This chain connects TRBV5-4 to TRBJ2-5; possibly TRBD1 for D (5 bases). This clonotype originated in a human donor with alopecia areata. The sequenced sample was CD4+ T cells sorted from blood, obtained at week 0. CDR3 loop: CASSPQGQETQYF. The CDR3 DNA reads TGTGCCAGCAGCCCCCAGGGCCAAGAGACCCAGTACTTC.